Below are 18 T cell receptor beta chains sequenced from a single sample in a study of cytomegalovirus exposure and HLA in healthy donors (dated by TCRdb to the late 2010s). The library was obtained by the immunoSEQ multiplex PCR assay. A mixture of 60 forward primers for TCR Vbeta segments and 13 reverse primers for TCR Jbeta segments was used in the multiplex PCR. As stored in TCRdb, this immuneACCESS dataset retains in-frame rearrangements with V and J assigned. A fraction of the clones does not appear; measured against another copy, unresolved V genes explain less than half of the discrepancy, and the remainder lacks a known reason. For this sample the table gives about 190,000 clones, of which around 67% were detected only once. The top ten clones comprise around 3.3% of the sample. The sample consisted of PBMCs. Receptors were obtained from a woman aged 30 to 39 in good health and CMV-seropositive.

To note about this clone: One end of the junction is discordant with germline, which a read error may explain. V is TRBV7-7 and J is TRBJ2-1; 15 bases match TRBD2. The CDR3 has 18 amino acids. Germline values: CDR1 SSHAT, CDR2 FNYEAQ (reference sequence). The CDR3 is CASSHGLAGGPQEYEQFF. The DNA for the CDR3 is TGTGCTAGCAGCCACGGACTAGCGGGAGGGCCTCAGGAATATGAGCAGTTCTTC.

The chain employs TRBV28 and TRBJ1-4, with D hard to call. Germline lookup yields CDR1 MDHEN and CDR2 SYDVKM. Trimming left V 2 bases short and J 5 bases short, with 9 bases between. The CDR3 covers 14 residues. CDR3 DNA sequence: TGTGCCAGCAGTTTAGTGGGCGGGAATGAAAAACTGTTTTTT. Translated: CASSLVGGNEKLFF.

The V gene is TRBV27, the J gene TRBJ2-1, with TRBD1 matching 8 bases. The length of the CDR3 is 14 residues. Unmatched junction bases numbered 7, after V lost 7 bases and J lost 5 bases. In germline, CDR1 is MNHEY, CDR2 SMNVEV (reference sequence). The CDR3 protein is CASTQDRENNEQFF. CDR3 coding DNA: TGTGCCAGCACCCAGGACAGGGAGAACAATGAGCAGTTCTTC.

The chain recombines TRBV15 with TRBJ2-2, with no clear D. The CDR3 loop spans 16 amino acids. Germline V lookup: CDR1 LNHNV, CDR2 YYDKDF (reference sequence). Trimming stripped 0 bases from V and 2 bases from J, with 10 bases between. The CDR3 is CATSRDRASNTGELFF. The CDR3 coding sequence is TGTGCCACCAGCAGAGACCGCGCCTCAAACACCGGGGAGCTGTTTTTT.

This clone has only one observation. The CDR3 bases are TGTGCCAGCAGTTTCTCTAGCGGTTACAATGAGCAGTTCTTC. Protein product: CASSFSSGYNEQFF. V usage is TRBV27 and J usage is TRBJ2-1; TRBD2 agrees at 7 bases. J lost 4 bases, V lost 3 bases, and 3 bases had no gene match. From germline, CDR1 is MNHEY and CDR2 SMNVEV (reference sequence). CDR3 length: 14 residues.

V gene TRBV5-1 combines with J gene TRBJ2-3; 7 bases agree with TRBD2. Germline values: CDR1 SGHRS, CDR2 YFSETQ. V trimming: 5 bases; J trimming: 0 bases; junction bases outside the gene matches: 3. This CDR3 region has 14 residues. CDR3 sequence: CASRLASSTDTQYF. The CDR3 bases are TGCGCCAGCAGACTAGCGTCTAGCACAGATACGCAGTATTTT.

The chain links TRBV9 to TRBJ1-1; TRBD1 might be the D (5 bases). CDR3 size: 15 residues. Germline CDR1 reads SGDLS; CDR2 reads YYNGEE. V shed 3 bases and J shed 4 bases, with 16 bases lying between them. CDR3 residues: CASSGQKGGSTEAFF. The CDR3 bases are TGTGCCAGCAGCGGACAGAAGGGTGGGTCCACTGAAGCTTTCTTT.

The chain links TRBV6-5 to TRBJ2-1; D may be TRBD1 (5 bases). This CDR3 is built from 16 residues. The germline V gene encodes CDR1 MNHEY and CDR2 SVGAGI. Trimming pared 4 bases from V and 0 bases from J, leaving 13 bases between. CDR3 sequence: CASSLNRLSSYNEQFF. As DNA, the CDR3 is TGTGCCAGCAGTTTGAACAGGTTGAGCTCCTACAATGAGCAGTTCTTC.

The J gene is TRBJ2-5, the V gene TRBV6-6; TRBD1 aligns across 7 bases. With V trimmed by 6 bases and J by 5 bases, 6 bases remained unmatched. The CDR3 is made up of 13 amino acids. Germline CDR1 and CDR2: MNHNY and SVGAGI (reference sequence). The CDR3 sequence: CASSPGTEETQYF. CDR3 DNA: TGTGCCAGCAGCCCCGGGACAGAGGAGACCCAGTACTTC.

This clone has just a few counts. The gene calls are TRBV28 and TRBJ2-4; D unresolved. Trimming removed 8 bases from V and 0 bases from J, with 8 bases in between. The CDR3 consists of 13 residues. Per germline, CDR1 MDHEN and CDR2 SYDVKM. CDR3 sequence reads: CASSEVAKNIQYF. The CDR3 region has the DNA TGTGCCAGCTCAGAAGTAGCCAAAAACATTCAGTACTTC.

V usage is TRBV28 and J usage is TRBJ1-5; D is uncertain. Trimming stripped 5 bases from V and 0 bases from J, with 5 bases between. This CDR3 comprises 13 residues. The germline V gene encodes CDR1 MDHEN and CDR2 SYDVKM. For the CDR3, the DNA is TGTGCCAGCAGTCGGGATAGCAATCAGCCCCAGCATTTT. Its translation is CASSRDSNQPQHF.

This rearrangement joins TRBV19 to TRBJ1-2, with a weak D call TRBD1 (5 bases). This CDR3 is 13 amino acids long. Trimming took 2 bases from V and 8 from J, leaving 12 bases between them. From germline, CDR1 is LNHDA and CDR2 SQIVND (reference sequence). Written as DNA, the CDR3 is TGTGCCAGTAGTATAAGTCCAGGGCTGGGCTACACCTTC. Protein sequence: CASSISPGLGYTF.

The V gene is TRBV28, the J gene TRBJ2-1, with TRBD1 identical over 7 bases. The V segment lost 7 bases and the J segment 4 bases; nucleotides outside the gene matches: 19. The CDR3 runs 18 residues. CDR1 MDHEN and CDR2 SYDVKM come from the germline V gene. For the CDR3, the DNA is TGTGCCAGCACCAAAAAACAGGGGTTGCGCTTCGGGTACAATGAGCAGTTCTTC. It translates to CASTKKQGLRFGYNEQFF.

As DNA, the CDR3 is TGTGCCAGCAACCGGGAGAGCACCGGGGAGCTGTTTTTT. This sequence encodes CASNRESTGELFF. The chain links TRBV2 to TRBJ2-2; maybe TRBD2 (6 bases). Trimming cost V 7 bases and J 4 bases, with 10 bases left between them. Germline CDR1 is SNHLY and CDR2 is FYNNEI. The CDR3 runs 13 residues.

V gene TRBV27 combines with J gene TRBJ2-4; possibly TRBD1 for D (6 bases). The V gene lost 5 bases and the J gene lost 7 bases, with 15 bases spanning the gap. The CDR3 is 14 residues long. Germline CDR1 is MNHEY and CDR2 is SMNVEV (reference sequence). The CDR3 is CASSLSGVRNIQYF. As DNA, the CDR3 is TGTGCCAGCAGTCTCTCAGGGGTTCGGAACATTCAGTACTTC.

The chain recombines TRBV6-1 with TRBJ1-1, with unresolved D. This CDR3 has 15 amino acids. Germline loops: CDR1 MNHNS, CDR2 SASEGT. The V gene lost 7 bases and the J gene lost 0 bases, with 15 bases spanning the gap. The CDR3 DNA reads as TGTGCCAGCACCGAAAATCCAGGATTGAACACTGAAGCTTTCTTT. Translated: CASTENPGLNTEAFF.

CDR3: CASSESSGEYNEQFF. Here the CDR3 DNA reads TGTGCCAGCAGTGAGAGTAGCGGCGAATACAATGAGCAGTTCTTC. The chain combines TRBV6-1 with TRBJ2-1, with D possibly matching TRBD2 (6 bases). CDR1 and CDR2 from the germline V gene are MNHNS and SASEGT. CDR3 length equals 15 residues. The V end was cut by 3 bases, the J end by 4 bases, with 13 bases between.

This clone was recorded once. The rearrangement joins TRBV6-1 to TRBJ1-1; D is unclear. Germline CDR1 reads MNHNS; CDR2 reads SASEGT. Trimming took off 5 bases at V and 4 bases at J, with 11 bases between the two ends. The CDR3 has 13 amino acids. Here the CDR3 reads CASSFPWSTEAFF. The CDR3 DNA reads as TGTGCCAGCAGTTTCCCATGGAGCACTGAAGCTTTCTTT.